The 18 T cell receptor beta chains below all came from one sample that was sequenced in a study of long-term antiretroviral therapy in people with HIV. The immunoSEQ assay was v3.0, run at survey level. The assay was immunoSEQ multiplex PCR, and TCRdb's table has in-frame clones only and misses some. The table includes just over 15,000 clones, approximately 80% detected once. Sequencing used unsorted PBMCs, obtained just before starting antiretroviral therapy. The origin of the receptors is a man aged 35 to 55 with HIV.

V gene TRBV18 combines with J gene TRBJ1-1; possible D gene TRBD1, 5 bases. Trimming shortened V by 3 bases and J by 0 bases, and 11 bases separated the two germline ends. This CDR3 contains 15 residues. Germline V gene sequence: CDR1 KGHSH, CDR2 LQKENI. The CDR3, as DNA: TGTGCCAGCTCACCGTCCGCGGGGCTGAACACTGAAGCTTTCTTT. Translating gives CASSPSAGLNTEAFF.

V is TRBV14 and J is TRBJ2-5, with no clear D. V was trimmed by 0 bases and J by 5 bases, leaving 7 bases between them. The CDR3 is made up of 13 amino acids. The V gene's germline CDR1 is SGHDN and CDR2 FVKESK. CDR3 region: CASSQDMGETQYF. DNA for the CDR3: TGTGCCAGCAGCCAAGATATGGGGGAGACCCAGTACTTC.

A word on this clone: The same CDR3 is also encoded by other DNA sequences in this sample. The CDR3 region is CATSRGRRETQYF. CDR3 coding DNA: TGTGCCACCAGCAGGGGACGGCGGGAGACCCAGTACTTC. This sequence joins TRBV15 and TRBJ2-5; D possibly matches TRBD1 or TRBD2 (5 bases each). V lost 3 bases and J lost 5, with 10 bases in between. CDR1 is LNHNV, CDR2 YYDKDF, per germline (reference sequence). There are 13 residues in the CDR3.

The rearrangement joins TRBV10-3 to TRBJ1-2, with D hard to call. V was trimmed by 2 bases and J by 4 bases, leaving 8 bases between them. The CDR3 consists of 13 residues. The germline CDR1 and CDR2 sequences are ENHRY and SYGVKD. CDR3 sequence reads: CAISEGPSYGYTF. The DNA for the CDR3 is TGTGCCATCAGTGAGGGGCCGTCCTATGGCTACACCTTC.

J is TRBJ1-2 and V is TRBV6-5, with TRBD1 identical over 8 bases. Trimming cost V 10 bases and J 0 bases; bases outside gene matches: 10. Germline CDR1 MNHEY, CDR2 SVGAGI. The CDR3 covers 15 residues. In DNA form, the CDR3 reads TGTGCCATTAAGACAGGGGCTTCGTCTAACTATGGCTACACCTTC. Translation: CAIKTGASSNYGYTF.

The rearrangement links TRBV13 to TRBJ2-1; 8 bases are shared with TRBD2. Per germline, CDR1 PRHDT and CDR2 FYEKMQ (reference sequence). The CDR3 spans 17 residues. V lost 0 bases and J lost 3; bases outside the gene matches: 7. CDR3 nucleotide sequence: TGTGCCAGCAGCTTAGGGCCCGAGGCGGGAGGCTACAATGAGCAGTTCTTC. Translated: CASSLGPEAGGYNEQFF.

The chain recombines TRBV5-1 with TRBJ1-2; D is undetermined. Trimming removed 4 bases from V and 1 base from J, with 11 bases in between. The germline CDR1 and CDR2 sequences are SGHRS and YFSETQ. The CDR3 is 14 residues long. The CDR3 sequence is CASSPDTSNYGYTF. The CDR3 DNA reads TGCGCCAGCAGCCCTGATACAAGTAACTATGGCTACACCTTC.

This clone was picked up a small number of times. V and J are TRBV6-6 and TRBJ2-2; 7 nucleotides agree with TRBD2. The CDR3 consists of 15 residues. The V gene end was trimmed by 6 bases and the J gene end by 3 bases; junction bases not matched to a gene: 7. The germline gives CDR1 MNHNY, CDR2 SVGAGI (reference sequence). CDR3 bases: TGTGCCAGCAGCCCCGGGACTACCCACACCGGGGAGCTGTTTTTT. Protein: CASSPGTTHTGELFF.

The V call is TRBV19, the J call TRBJ1-1; 7 bases agree with TRBD1. The germline V gene encodes CDR1 LNHDA and CDR2 SQIVND (reference sequence). The CDR3 covers 14 residues. Trimming cost V 7 bases and J 4 bases; bases outside gene matches: 9. CDR3 sequence (DNA): TGTGCCAGTACCGTGACAGGGACGGGCACTGAAGCTTTCTTT. Residues: CASTVTGTGTEAFF.

For the CDR3, the DNA is TGCAGCGTTGAAGATCTGACAATAGGTTATGGCTACACCTTC. Translating gives CSVEDLTIGYGYTF. The V and J genes are TRBV29-1 and TRBJ1-2; D is uncertain. This CDR3 has 14 residues. Germline V gene data show CDR1 as SQVTM and CDR2 as ANQGSEA. V lost 0 bases and J lost 5, with 13 bases in between.

The chain joins TRBV6-1 to TRBJ2-7; TRBD2 is a possible D gene (6 bases). This CDR3 has 13 residues. Trimming pared 1 base from V and 11 bases from J, leaving 15 bases between. Germline V gene lookup returns CDR1 MNHNS and CDR2 SASEGT. CDR3 region: CASSEDLEGLEYF. CDR3 coding DNA: TGTGCCAGCAGTGAAGATCTGGAGGGGTTGGAGTACTTC.

The chain carries TRBV21-1 and TRBJ1-2; the table names TRBD1, a call not compared with the DNA. TRBV21-1 is a known pseudogene. This CDR3 has 19 amino acids. The CDR3: CASSDVLELQGLYIVGYTF. DNA for the CDR3: TGTGCCAGCAGCGACGTCTTAGAATTACAGGGGTTATATATCGTCGGCTACACCTTC.

J is TRBJ1-1 and V is TRBV30; 8 nucleotides align to TRBD1. V lost 4 bases and J lost 4; bases outside the gene matches: 5. Germline CDR1 is GTSNPN and CDR2 is SVGIG (reference sequence). This CDR3 comprises 13 residues. DNA of the CDR3: TGTGCCTGGACAGGGGGCTTCGGCACTGAAGCTTTCTTT. The encoded protein is CAWTGGFGTEAFF.

The V call is TRBV4-1, the J call TRBJ2-7; 9 bases map to TRBD2. V was pared by 1 base and J by 7 bases, with 11 bases of the junction left unmatched. The CDR3 contains 16 residues. Germline values: CDR1 MGHRA, CDR2 YSYEKL. CDR3 bases: TGCGCCAGCAGCCAAGGGACTAGCGACCCGCAAAGGGAGCAGTACTTC. It encodes CASSQGTSDPQREQYF.

V usage is TRBV19 and J usage is TRBJ2-7; D is unresolved. The CDR3 contains 16 residues. V was pared by 2 bases and J by 0 bases, with 14 bases between. Germline assignment: CDR1 LNHDA and CDR2 SQIVND (reference sequence). CDR3 amino acids: CASSIHHSSNSYEQYF. CDR3 bases: TGTGCCAGTAGTATACATCATTCCAGTAACTCCTACGAGCAGTACTTC.

V usage is TRBV5-1 and J usage is TRBJ1-1, with 8 bases lining up with TRBD1. Germline V gene lookup returns CDR1 SGHRS and CDR2 YFSETQ. The CDR3 has 15 residues. V lost 4 bases and J lost 1; bases outside the gene matches: 6. Here the CDR3 reads CASSPLGTGNTEAFF. CDR3 bases: TGCGCCAGCAGCCCCCTCGGGACAGGGAACACTGAAGCTTTCTTT.

The chain joins TRBV7-9 to TRBJ1-4; 7 nucleotides agree with TRBD1. The CDR3 totals 16 residues. CDR1 is SEHNR and CDR2 is FQNEAQ in the germline V gene (reference sequence). V lost 3 bases, J lost 7 bases, and 11 bases stayed unmatched. CDR3 in DNA: TGTGCCAGCAGCTTTAGTCAGGGGGTCCGTTTTGAAAAACTGTTTTTT. Its protein is CASSFSQGVRFEKLFF.

The CDR3 DNA sequence: TGTGCCAGCACGGCCCGGGGACAAAGTAACACTGAAGCTTTCTTT. This sequence encodes CASTARGQSNTEAFF. The chain carries TRBV6-1 and TRBJ1-1, with D tentatively TRBD1 (6 bases). CDR3 size: 15 residues. V was trimmed by 7 bases and J by 2 bases, leaving 17 bases between them. Germline V lookup: CDR1 MNHNS, CDR2 SASEGT.